The 8 T cell receptor beta chains presented below share a single source sample, sequenced in a study of regulatory T cells in long-lasting Graves disease. Combining iRepertoire HTBI primers with Arm-PCR of CDR3 regions, the authors built TCR beta libraries. MiXCR, run by TCRdb on the multiplex PCR reads, gives a single entry per CDR3 protein. This repertoire shows 400,000 to 500,000 distinct CDR3 sequences, 15% found once; its top ten account for 16%. Described time point: newly diagnosed GD, antithyroid drugs for less than 3 months. The TCR library was made from RNA that had been extracted from PBMCs in TRIzol. In addition, the sample was reused for a study of T cells in Graves' hyperthyroidism and ophthalmopathy.

Source: peripheral blood mononuclear cells (PBMCs), taken at new diagnosis, from a patient treated with antithyroid drugs. The receptor set was obtained from a woman aged 25 to 39 with Graves disease.

This clonotype appeared many times. The chain combines TRBV28 with TRBJ2-7; 9 nucleotides line up with TRBD2. CDR1 MDHEN and CDR2 SYDVKM come from the germline V gene. This CDR3 has 15 residues. The trim removed 3 bases at V and 3 bases at J, leaving 6 bases unmatched. In nucleotides, the CDR3 is TGTGCCAGCAGTTTTTGGCGGGAGGGGGTCTACGAGCAGTACTTC. This sequence encodes CASSFWREGVYEQYF.

The CDR3 protein is CAWSRLAGGTDTQYF. For the CDR3, the DNA is TGTGCCTGGAGTCGACTAGCGGGAGGCACAGATACGCAGTATTTT. The gene calls are TRBV30 and TRBJ2-3; 12 positions agree with TRBD2. The ends lost 2 bases at V and 1 base at J; junction bases unmatched: 1. This CDR3 is 15 amino acids long. CDR1 and CDR2 from the germline V gene are GTSNPN and SVGIG (reference sequence). The entire variable domain, with the rest obtained from reference TRBV30 and TRBJ2-3, is as follows: SQTIHQWPATLVQPVGSPLSLECTVEGTSNPNLYWYRQAAGRGLQLLFYSVGIGQISSEVPQNLSASRPQDRQFILSSKKLLLSDSGFYLCAWSRLAGGTDTQYFGPGTRLTVL.

Concerning this clonotype itself: One junction end disagrees with the germline gene, perhaps due to a read error. CDR3 sequence: CSADGQGDSYNEQLF. DNA for the CDR3: TGCAGTGCTGACGGACAGGGTGATTCCTACAATGAGCAGCTCTTC. The V and J genes are TRBV20-1 and TRBJ2-1, with 8 bases matching TRBD1. Germline-derived CDR1 and CDR2 are DFQATT and SNEGSKA (reference sequence). This CDR3 has 15 residues.

This clonotype was recorded many times. The chain joins TRBV12-3 or TRBV12-4 to TRBJ2-3, with 11 bases that match TRBD2. This CDR3 spans 17 amino acids. Trimming at V came to 6 bases and at J to 6 bases, leaving 14 bases not matched to a gene. CDR3 nucleotide sequence: TGTGCCAGCAGCACCGGGACTAGCGGTGGAGCCCCTGATACGCAGTATTTT. As protein: CASSTGTSGGAPDTQYF.

The genes are TRBV30 and TRBJ2-7, with D perhaps TRBD2 (5 bases). This CDR3 is 12 amino acids long. Germline values: CDR1 GTSNPN, CDR2 SVGIG (reference sequence). The V end was cut by 4 bases, the J end by 3 bases, with 10 bases between. The CDR3 protein is CAWKGDGYEQYF. The CDR3 DNA reads TGTGCCTGGAAGGGAGATGGCTACGAGCAGTACTTC.

The chain carries TRBV6-5 and TRBJ2-7; tentatively, D is TRBD1 (6 bases). The CDR3 loop spans 16 amino acids. Germline CDR1 reads MNHEY; CDR2 reads SVGAGI. V was shortened by 2 bases and J by 2 bases, with 16 bases between the two germline ends. The CDR3, as DNA: TGTGCCAGCAGTTACGCCGGACAGCCCAGCACCTACGAGCAGTACTTC. Its translation: CASSYAGQPSTYEQYF.

In its sample, this clonotype was seen many times. The rearrangement links TRBV11-3 to TRBJ2-5; perhaps TRBD1 as D (6 bases). This CDR3 comprises 15 residues. Trimming stripped 5 bases from V and 5 bases from J, with 18 bases between. The germline CDR1 and CDR2 sequences are SGHNT and YENEEA. This CDR3 reads CASSPGPQGGETQYF. DNA of the CDR3: TGTGCCAGCAGCCCCGGGCCCCAAGGGGGTGAGACCCAGTACTTC.

The chain couples TRBV4-2 to TRBJ2-3, with TRBD2 matching over 10 bases. CDR1 is LGHNA and CDR2 is YNFKEQ in the germline V gene. With V trimmed by 0 bases and J by 5 bases, 5 bases remained unmatched. This CDR3 contains 16 residues. For the CDR3, the DNA is TGTGCCAGCAGCCAAGATGGGGGACTAGCGAAAGATACGCAGTATTTT. Translating it yields CASSQDGGLAKDTQYF.